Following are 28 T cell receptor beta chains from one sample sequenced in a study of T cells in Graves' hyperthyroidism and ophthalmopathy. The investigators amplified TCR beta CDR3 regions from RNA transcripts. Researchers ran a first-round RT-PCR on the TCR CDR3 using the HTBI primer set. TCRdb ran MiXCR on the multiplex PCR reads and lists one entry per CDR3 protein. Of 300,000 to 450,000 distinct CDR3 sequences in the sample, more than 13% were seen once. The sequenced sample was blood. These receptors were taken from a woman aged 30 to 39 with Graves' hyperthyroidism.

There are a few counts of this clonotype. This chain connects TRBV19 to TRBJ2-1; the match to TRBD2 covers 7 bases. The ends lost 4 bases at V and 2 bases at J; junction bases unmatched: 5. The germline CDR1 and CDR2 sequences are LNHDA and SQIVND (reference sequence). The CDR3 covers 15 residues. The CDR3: CASSRGRVPYNEQFF. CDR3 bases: TGTGCCAGTAGTAGAGGGAGGGTCCCCTACAATGAGCAGTTCTTC.

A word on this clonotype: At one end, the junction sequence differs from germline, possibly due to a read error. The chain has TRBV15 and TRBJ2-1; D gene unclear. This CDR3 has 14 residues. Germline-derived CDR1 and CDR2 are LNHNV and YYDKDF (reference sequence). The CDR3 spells CAASRDQIGRREFF. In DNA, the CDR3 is TGTGCCGCCAGCAGAGATCAAATAGGACGCAGAGAGTTCTTC.

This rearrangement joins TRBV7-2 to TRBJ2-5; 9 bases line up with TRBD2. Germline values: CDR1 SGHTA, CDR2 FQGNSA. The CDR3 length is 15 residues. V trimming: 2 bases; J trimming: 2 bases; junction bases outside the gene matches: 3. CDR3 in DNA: TGTGCCAGCAGCTTACGCGGGAGGGAGCAAGAGACCCAGTACTTC. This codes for CASSLRGREQETQYF. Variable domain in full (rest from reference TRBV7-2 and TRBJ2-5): GAGVSQSPSNKVTEKGKDVELRCDPISGHTALYWYRQSLGQGLEFLIYFQGNSAPDKSGLPSDRFSAERTGGSVSTLTIQRTQQEDSAVYLCASSLRGREQETQYFGPGTRLLVL.

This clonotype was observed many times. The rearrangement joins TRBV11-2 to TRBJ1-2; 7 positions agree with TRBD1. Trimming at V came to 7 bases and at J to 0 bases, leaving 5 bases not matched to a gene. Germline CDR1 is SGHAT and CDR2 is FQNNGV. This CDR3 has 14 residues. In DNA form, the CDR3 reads TGTGCCAGCATCGCCGGGACAGCTAACTATGGCTACACCTTC. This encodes CASIAGTANYGYTF.

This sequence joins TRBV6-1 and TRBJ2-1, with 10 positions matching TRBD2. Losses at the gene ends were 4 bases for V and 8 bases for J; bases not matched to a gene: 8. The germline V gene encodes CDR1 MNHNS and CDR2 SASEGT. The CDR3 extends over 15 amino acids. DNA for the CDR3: TGTGCCAGCAGTGGTTGGACTAGCGGTTTGGATGAGCAGTTCTTC. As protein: CASSGWTSGLDEQFF.

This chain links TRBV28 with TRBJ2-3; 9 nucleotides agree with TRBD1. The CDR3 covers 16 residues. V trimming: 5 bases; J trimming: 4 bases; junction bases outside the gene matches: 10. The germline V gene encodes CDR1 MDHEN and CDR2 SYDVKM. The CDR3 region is CASSIDRDRDSDTQYF. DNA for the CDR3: TGTGCCAGCAGTATCGACCGGGACAGGGATTCAGATACGCAGTATTTT.

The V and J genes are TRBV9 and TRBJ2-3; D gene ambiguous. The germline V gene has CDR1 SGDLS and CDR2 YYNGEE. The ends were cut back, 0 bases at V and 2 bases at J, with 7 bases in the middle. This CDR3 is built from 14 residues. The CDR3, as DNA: TGTGCCAGCAGCGTAGCATGGTCCACAGATACGCAGTATTTT. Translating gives CASSVAWSTDTQYF.

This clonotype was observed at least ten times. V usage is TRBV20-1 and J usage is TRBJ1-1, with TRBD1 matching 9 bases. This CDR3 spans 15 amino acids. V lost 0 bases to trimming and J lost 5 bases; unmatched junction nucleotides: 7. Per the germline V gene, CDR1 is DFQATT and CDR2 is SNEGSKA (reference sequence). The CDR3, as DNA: TGCAGTGCTAGAGATGTTTCACAGGGGGCGACTGAAGCTTTCTTT. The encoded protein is CSARDVSQGATEAFF.

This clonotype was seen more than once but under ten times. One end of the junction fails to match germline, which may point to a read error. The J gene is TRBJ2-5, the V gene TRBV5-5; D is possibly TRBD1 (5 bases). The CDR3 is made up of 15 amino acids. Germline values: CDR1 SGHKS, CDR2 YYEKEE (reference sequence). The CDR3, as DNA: TGTGCCATCAGCTTTTCGCGACAGCCCCAAGAGACCCAGTACTTC. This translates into CAISFSRQPQETQYF.

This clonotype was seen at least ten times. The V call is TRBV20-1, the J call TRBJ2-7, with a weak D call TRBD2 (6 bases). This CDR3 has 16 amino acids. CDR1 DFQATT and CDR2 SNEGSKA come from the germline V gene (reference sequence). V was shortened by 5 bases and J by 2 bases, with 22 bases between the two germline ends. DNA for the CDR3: TGCAGTGCTCAAGTACTATCGGGAGCGACTGCCTACGAGCAGTACTTC. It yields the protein CSAQVLSGATAYEQYF.

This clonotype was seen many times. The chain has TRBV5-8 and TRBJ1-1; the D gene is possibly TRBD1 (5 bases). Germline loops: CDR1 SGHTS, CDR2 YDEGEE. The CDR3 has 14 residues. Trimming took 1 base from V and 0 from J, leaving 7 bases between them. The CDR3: CASSLSGLNTEAFF. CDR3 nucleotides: TGTGCCAGCAGCTTGTCAGGGTTGAACACTGAAGCTTTCTTT.

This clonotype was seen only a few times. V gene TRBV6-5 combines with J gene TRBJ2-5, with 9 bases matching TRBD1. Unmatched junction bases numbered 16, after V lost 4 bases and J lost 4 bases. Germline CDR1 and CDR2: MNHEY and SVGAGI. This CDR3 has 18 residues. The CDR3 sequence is CASSSPPGTGKGGETQYF. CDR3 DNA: TGTGCCAGCAGTTCTCCCCCGGGGACAGGGAAGGGGGGAGAGACCCAGTACTTC.

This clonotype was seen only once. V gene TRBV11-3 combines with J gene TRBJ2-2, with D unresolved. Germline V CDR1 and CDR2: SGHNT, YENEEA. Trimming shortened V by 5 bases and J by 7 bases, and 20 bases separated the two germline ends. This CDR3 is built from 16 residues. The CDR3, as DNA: TGTGCCAGCAGCCCTGGGTACAGCCCAGTTGGCGGGGAGCTGTTTTTT. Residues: CASSPGYSPVGGELFF.

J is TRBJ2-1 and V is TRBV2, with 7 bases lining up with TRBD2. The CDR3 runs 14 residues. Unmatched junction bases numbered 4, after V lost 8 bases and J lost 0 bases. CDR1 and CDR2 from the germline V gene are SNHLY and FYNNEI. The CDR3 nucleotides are TGTGCCAGCTTAGCGGGCCGCTCCTACAATGAGCAGTTCTTC. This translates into CASLAGRSYNEQFF. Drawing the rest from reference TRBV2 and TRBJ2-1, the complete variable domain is EPEVTQTPSHQVTQMGQEVILRCVPISNHLYFYWYRQILGQKVEFLVSFYNNEISEKSEIFDDQFSVERPDGSNFTLKIRSTKLEDSAMYFCASLAGRSYNEQFFGPGTRLTVL.

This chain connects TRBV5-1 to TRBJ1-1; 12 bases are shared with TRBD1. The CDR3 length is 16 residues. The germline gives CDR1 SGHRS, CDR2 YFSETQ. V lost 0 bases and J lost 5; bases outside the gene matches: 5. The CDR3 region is CASSLAGQGAGTEAFF. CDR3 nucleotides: TGCGCCAGCAGCTTGGCGGGACAGGGGGCTGGTACTGAAGCTTTCTTT.

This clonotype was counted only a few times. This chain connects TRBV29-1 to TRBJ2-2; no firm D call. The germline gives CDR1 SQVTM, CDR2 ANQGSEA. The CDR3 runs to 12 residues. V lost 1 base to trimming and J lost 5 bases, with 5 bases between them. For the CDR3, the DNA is TGCAGCGTTGAAGGGGCTACCGGGGAGCTGTTTTTT. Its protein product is CSVEGATGELFF.

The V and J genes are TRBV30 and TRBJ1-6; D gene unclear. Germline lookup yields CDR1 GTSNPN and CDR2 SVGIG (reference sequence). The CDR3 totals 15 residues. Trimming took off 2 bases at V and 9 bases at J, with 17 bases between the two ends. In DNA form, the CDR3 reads TGTGCCTGGAGTATTGGCAGGAGGTTATCTTCACCCCTCCACTTT. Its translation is CAWSIGRRLSSPLHF. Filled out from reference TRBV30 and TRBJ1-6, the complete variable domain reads SQTIHQWPATLVQPVGSPLSLECTVEGTSNPNLYWYRQAAGRGLQLLFYSVGIGQISSEVPQNLSASRPQDRQFILSSKKLLLSDSGFYLCAWSIGRRLSSPLHFGNGTRLTVT.

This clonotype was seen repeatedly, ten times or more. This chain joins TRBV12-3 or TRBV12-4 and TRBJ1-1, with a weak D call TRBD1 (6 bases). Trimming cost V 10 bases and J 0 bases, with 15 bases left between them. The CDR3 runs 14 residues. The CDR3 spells CAIQGPSMNTEAFF. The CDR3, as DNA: TGTGCCATACAGGGTCCTAGTATGAACACTGAAGCTTTCTTT.

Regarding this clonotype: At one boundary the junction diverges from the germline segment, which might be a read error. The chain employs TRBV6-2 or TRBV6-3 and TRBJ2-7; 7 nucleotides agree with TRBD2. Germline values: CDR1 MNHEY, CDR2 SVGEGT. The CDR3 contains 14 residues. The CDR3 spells CASRQRLASYQQYF. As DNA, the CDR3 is TGTGCCAGCAGACAGAGACTAGCCTCCTACCAGCAGTACTTC.

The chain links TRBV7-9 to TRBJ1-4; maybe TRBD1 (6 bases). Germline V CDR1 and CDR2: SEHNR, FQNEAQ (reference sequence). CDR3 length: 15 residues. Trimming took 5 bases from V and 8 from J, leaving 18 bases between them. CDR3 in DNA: TGTGCCAGCAGCCCAGTTCCAGGGGATGACGAAAAACTGTTTTTT. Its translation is CASSPVPGDDEKLFF.

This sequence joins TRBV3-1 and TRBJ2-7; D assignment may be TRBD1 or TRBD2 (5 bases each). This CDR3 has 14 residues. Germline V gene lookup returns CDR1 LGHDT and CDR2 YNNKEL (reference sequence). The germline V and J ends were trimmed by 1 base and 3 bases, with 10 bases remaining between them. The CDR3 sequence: CASSQGVGDYEQYF. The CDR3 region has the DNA TGTGCCAGCAGCCAAGGGGTGGGGGACTACGAGCAGTACTTC.

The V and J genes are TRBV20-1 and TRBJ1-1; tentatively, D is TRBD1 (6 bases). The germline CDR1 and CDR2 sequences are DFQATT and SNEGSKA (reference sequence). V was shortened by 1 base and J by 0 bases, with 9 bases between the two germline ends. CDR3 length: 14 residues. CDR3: CSARGGQMNTEAFF. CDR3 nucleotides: TGCAGTGCTAGAGGAGGACAGATGAACACTGAAGCTTTCTTT.

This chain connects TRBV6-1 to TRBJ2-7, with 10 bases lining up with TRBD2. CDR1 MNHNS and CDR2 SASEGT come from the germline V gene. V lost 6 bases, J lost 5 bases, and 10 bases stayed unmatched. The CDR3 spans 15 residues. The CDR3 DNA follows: TGTGCCAGCAGACCTTATAGCGGGAGGTACCACGAGCAGTACTTC. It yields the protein CASRPYSGRYHEQYF.

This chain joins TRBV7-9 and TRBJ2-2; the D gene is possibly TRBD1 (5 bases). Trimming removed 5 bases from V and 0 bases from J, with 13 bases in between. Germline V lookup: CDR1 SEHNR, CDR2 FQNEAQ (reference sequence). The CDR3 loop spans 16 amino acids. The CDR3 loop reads CASSPTTAPNTGELFF. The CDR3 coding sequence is TGTGCCAGCAGCCCAACGACAGCGCCGAACACCGGGGAGCTGTTTTTT.

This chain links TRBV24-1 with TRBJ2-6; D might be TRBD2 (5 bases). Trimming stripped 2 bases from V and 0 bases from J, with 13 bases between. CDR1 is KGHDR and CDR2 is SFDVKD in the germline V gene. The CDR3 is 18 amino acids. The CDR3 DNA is TGTGCCACCAGTGATTCGGCAGGTGGAGGCTCTGGGGCCAACGTCCTGACTTTC. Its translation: CATSDSAGGGSGANVLTF.

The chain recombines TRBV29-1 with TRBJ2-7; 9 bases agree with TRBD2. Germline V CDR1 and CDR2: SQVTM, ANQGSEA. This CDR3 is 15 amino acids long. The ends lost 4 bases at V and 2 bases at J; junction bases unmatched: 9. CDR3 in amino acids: CSVADTSGSTYEQYF. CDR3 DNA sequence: TGCAGCGTTGCCGACACTAGCGGGTCAACCTACGAGCAGTACTTC.

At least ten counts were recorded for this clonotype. As DNA, the CDR3 is TGCGCCAGCAGCCCCCAGGGGACAGGGGCCTACGAGCAGTACTTC. Its protein is CASSPQGTGAYEQYF. The chain has TRBV5-1 and TRBJ2-7, with 10 nucleotides matching TRBD1. The V gene end was trimmed by 4 bases and the J gene end by 2 bases; junction bases not matched to a gene: 6. The CDR3 consists of 15 residues. CDR1 is SGHRS, CDR2 YFSETQ, per germline.

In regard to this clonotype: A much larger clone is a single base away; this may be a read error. CDR3 sequence (DNA): TGTGCCACCAGTGATTTAACCAGCGGGAAAAACTACAATGAGCAGTACTTC. Translation: CATSDLTSGKNYNEQYF. The rearrangement links TRBV24-1 to TRBJ2-1; 7 positions agree with TRBD2. The J call may be wrong; the DNA end is better matched by TRBJ2-7. Germline CDR1 KGHDR, CDR2 SFDVKD. The CDR3 is 17 amino acids.